Here is one TCR beta chain with its context. Which antigen it targets is not known. Per-base quality was not reported, and no clone a single base away is much larger than it. These data belong to a study of chemoradiotherapy in HPV16-positive cancers (dated by TCRdb to between 2022 and 2023). The study in broad terms: Candidate HPV-specific T-cell clones and common TCR motifs were defined by functional T-cell assays performed on cells from two HPV16-positive patients. The study set out to ask whether T-cell immunity against the HPV oncoproteins E6 and E7 changes over the course of chemoradiotherapy and whether that immunity affects survival. The candidate HPV-specific TCRs and motifs were then tracked in TCR repertoires from around 86 patients with HPV-related cancers.

The investigation overall reported the following: Expansion of candidate HPV-specific clones and E7-related TCR motifs was observed in the tumor microenvironment during treatment, whereas no such expansion was observed for non-HPV-specific T cells. In HPV16-positive patients, expansion of HPV-responsive T cells during chemoradiotherapy was found to be associated with improved recurrence-free survival. Only a couple of HPV16-positive patients were used to derive the functional definition of HPV-specific T cells, and the survival association was reported for HPV16-positive patients.

Libraries were built with the immunoSEQ multiplex PCR assay. TCRdb carries this immuneACCESS record with in-frame sequences only. Its versions omit some clonotypes, under half of them owing to an unresolved V gene in the studies checked, with the rest unexplained. The sample table contains some 25,000 clones; only one count was recorded for around nine tenths of them. Jointly, the top ten make up roughly 20% of the sample. Repertoires were sampled repeatedly over the course of chemoradiotherapy, so clonal expansion could be followed in the tumor microenvironment. The material sequenced was blood, taken from a patient who underwent chemoradiotherapy. The sequence was collected from a human donor with HPV-associated anogenital cancer.

The CDR3: CASSREDRELFF. The DNA sequence is TGTGCCAGCAGCAGGGAGGACCGGGAGCTGTTTTTT. The sequence is built from TRBV7-9 and TRBJ2-2; tentative D gene TRBD2, with 6 bases matching. The cysteine opens and the phenylalanine closes a CDR3 of 12 amino acids. Left in the record is the CDR3 DNA by itself, 36 bases read in frame from the first base. Taken from the germline V gene (reference sequence), the CDR1 and CDR2 loops are SEHNR and FQNEAQ. The junction carries 10 bases between V and J, which are trimmed by 5 bases and 9 bases respectively.